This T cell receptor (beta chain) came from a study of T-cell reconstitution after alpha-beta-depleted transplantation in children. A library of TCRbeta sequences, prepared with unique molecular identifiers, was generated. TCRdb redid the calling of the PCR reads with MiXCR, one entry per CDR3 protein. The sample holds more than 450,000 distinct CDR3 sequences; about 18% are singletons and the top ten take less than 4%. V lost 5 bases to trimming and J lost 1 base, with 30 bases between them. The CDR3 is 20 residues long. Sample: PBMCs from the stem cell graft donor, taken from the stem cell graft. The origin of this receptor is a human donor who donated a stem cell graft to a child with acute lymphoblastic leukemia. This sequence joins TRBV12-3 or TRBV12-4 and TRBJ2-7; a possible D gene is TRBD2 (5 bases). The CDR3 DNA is TGTGCCAGCAGTCCCGCCGGCGGGTGGCTTGATGGGCCACCATCCTACGAGCAGTACTTC. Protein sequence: CASSPAGGWLDGPPSYEQYF.